Included here is one TCR beta chain sequence, with context. Its antigen is still unknown. There are 15 residues in the CDR3. Between the trimmed V and J ends, which lost 7 bases and 3 bases, there was a span of 15 bases. Germline-derived CDR1 and CDR2 are MNHEY and SVGAGI. Sequencing was performed with immunoSEQ multiplex PCR; in TCRdb, only in-frame clones are kept and a portion is missing. The sample yields 5,700 or so clones, roughly 71% seen once. This specimen belongs to a study of CD8 T cell repertoires and HIV-1 epitope variants. Overall study context: Each of Twenty-five Gag and Nef epitope peptides stimulated a separate culture. Tested: three Gag epitope families, Nef HW9 and YT9.

This TCR was sampled from a male donor with HIV. The chain joins TRBV6-5 to TRBJ1-4; possible D gene TRBD1, 5 bases. The sequenced sample was cultured CD8+ T cells derived from PBMCs. The CDR3 DNA follows: TGTGCCAGCACCCATCGGGGCGCGGCTAATGAAAAACTGTTTTTT. Translated, it gives CASTHRGAANEKLFF.